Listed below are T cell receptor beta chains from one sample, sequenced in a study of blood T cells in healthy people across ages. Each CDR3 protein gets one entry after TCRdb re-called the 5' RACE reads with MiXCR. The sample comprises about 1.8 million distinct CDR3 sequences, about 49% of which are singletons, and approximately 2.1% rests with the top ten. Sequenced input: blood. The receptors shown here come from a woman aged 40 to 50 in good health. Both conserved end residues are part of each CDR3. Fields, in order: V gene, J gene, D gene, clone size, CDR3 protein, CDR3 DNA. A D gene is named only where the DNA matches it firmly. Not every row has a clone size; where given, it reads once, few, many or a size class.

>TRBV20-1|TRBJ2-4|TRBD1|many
CSARDLFRTGEAKNIQYF
TGCAGTGCTAGAGATCTATTTCGGACAGGGGAAGCCAAAAACATTCAGTACTTC
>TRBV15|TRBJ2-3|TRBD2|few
CATSRPSGGRTDTQYF
TGTGCCACCAGCAGACCAAGCGGGGGGCGCACAGATACGCAGTATTTT
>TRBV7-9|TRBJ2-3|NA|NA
CASSLAGPSMAQYF
TGTGCCAGCAGCTTAGCGGGCCCCTCAATGGCGCAGTATTTT
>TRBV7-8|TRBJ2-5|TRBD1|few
CASSLALGQGGETQYF
TGTGCCAGCAGCTTAGCCCTCGGACAGGGTGGAGAGACCCAGTACTTC
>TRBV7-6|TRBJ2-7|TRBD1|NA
CASSWGRQGGYNEQYF
TGTGCCAGCAGCTGGGGACGACAGGGTGGCTACAATGAGCAGTACTTC
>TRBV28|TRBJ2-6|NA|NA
CATQGHHSGANVLTF
TGTGCCACCCAGGGCCACCACTCTGGGGCCAACGTCCTGACTTTC
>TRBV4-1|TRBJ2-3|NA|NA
CASSPQVRGTDTQYF
TGCGCCAGCAGCCCACAGGTCCGGGGCACAGATACGCAGTATTTT
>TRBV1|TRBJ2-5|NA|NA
CSLPFGQETQYF
TGCTCCCTTCCCTTCGGACAAGAGACCCAGTACTTC
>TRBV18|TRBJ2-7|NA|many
CASSPGGGTYEQYF
TGTGCCAGCTCACCTGGAGGGGGCACATACGAGCAGTACTTC
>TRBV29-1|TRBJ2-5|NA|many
CSVHRDKVRKTQYF
TGCAGCGTTCACCGGGACAAAGTTAGGAAGACCCAGTACTTC
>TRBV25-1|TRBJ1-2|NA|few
CASSYTSNYGYTF
TGTGCCAGCAGTTACACCTCTAACTATGGCTACACCTTC
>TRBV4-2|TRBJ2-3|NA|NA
CASSQDGAGDMQYF
TGTGCCAGCAGCCAAGACGGGGCTGGAGATATGCAGTATTTT
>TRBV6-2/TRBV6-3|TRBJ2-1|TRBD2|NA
CASRIAGPYNEQFF
TGTGCCAGCAGGATAGCGGGGCCTTACAATGAGCAGTTCTTC
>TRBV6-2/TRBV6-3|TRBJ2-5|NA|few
CASSSPVPQTQYF
TGTGCCAGCAGCTCTCCCGTTCCTCAGACCCAGTACTTC